This T cell receptor (delta chain) was captured in a study of delta chains in infants with herpesvirus infections. Turning to the study itself: A public fetal Vdelta1/Vgamma8 clonotype was sought in postnatally CMV-infected infants.

TCR cDNA was made from PBMC RNA with gamma- and delta-chain-specific primers. TCRdb reprocessed the RT-PCR reads using CATT. Among over a thousand delta-chain clones listed, around 30% were seen once. The J segment lost 2 bases and the V segment lost 2 bases, leaving 23 bases of the junction unmatched. The CDR3 extends over 22 amino acids. The germline CDR1 and CDR2 sequences are TSWWSYY and QGS. The chain has TRDV1 and TRDJ1; TRDD3 matches at 10 bases. This sequence originates from a human donor who was a Ugandan infant, either HIV-exposed or HIV-unexposed (not recorded which). Material: peripheral blood, obtained at time point 2 of longitudinal follow-up. The CDR3 nucleotides are TGTGCTCTTGGGGAATTTATTCTAAGTGCGATGGGGGATACTGCGGCGACCGATAAACTCATCTTT. Translating gives CALGEFILSAMGDTAATDKLIF.